One sample yielded the 25 T cell receptor beta chains listed below, sequenced in a study of cytomegalovirus exposure and HLA in healthy donors. 13 Jbeta primers and 60 Vbeta primers were used for the PCR. Profiling relied on immunoSEQ multiplex PCR, and the TCRdb table lists in-frame clones only, not all of them. The sample contains roughly 140,000 clones, 78% of which appear only once. The sequenced sample was PBMCs. These receptors were obtained from a woman aged 18 to 35 in good health and CMV-seropositive.

J is TRBJ2-1 and V is TRBV7-9; 7 positions match TRBD2. V dropped 1 base and J dropped 5; count of bases not matched to a gene: 14. From germline, CDR1 is SEHNR and CDR2 FQNEAQ (reference sequence). This CDR3 region has 18 residues. The CDR3 nucleotides read TGTGCCAGCAGCTTAGTTGTAAGCCTAGCGGCCCACGACAATGAGCAGTTCTTC. Protein product: CASSLVVSLAAHDNEQFF.

This clone was found a few times. The genes are TRBV5-4 and TRBJ1-2; TRBD1 matches 7 bases. The CDR3 consists of 16 residues. Losses at the gene ends were 0 bases for V and 6 bases for J; bases not matched to a gene: 11. Germline loops: CDR1 SGHNT, CDR2 YYREEE (reference sequence). In DNA, the CDR3 is TGTGCCAGCAGCTTGGCACCAGGGACAGAGGCGAATGGCTACACCTTC. Encoded protein: CASSLAPGTEANGYTF.

The rearrangement uses TRBV29-1 and TRBJ1-2; D gene uncertain. The CDR3 consists of 13 residues. Germline V gene sequence: CDR1 SQVTM, CDR2 ANQGSEA. V was pared by 1 base and J by 4 bases, with 10 bases between. CDR3 bases: TGCAGCGTTGAAGGGTTCAGGCGCTATGGCTACACCTTC. Translation gives CSVEGFRRYGYTF.

V and J are TRBV6-1 and TRBJ2-3, with TRBD2 identical over 9 bases. Germline CDR1 is MNHNS and CDR2 is SASEGT. The J segment lost 0 bases and the V segment lost 7 bases, leaving 8 bases of the junction unmatched. This CDR3 has 16 residues. The CDR3 loop reads CASTDLAGFSTDTQYF. Here the CDR3 DNA reads TGTGCCAGCACTGATCTAGCGGGGTTTAGCACAGATACGCAGTATTTT.

CDR3 region: CASGSSALRERQFF. The CDR3, as DNA: TGTGCCAGCGGGTCCTCGGCACTGAGGGAGCGGCAGTTCTTC. The chain couples TRBV6-5 to TRBJ2-1, with D possibly TRBD2 on 5 matching bases. The CDR3 has 14 residues. Trimming left V 8 bases short and J 12 bases short, with 23 bases between. Germline CDR1 reads MNHEY; CDR2 reads SVGAGI.

A word on this clone: This sample includes further DNA sequences coding for the same CDR3. The chain is built from TRBV27 and TRBJ2-7; D is perhaps TRBD2 (6 bases). V lost 2 bases to trimming and J lost 3 bases, with 11 bases between them. The CDR3 length is 14 residues. CDR1 is MNHEY and CDR2 is SMNVEV in the germline V gene (reference sequence). This chain's CDR3 is CASSLGQGGYEQYF. DNA for the CDR3: TGTGCCAGCAGTTTAGGGCAGGGAGGCTACGAGCAGTACTTC.

The chain joins TRBV20-1 to TRBJ2-7; D is possibly TRBD1 (6 bases). The CDR3 runs 11 residues. The germline gives CDR1 DFQATT, CDR2 SNEGSKA (reference sequence). The CDR3 sequence is CSVKGGYEQYF. The CDR3 DNA follows: TGCAGCGTAAAAGGGGGATACGAGCAGTACTTC.

The rearrangement uses TRBV18 and TRBJ2-7; possible D gene TRBD2, 5 bases. The germline V and J ends were trimmed by 4 bases and 0 bases, with 13 bases remaining between them. CDR3 length: 15 amino acids. From germline, CDR1 is KGHSH and CDR2 LQKENI. The chain's CDR3 is CASSQRRGPSYEQYF. As DNA, the CDR3 is TGTGCCAGCTCACAACGCCGAGGGCCCTCCTACGAGCAGTACTTC.

This chain joins TRBV5-4 and TRBJ2-5; weak D call: TRBD1 (6 bases). The ends were cut back, 5 bases at V and 5 bases at J, with 10 bases in the middle. Germline CDR1 and CDR2: SGHNT and YYREEE (reference sequence). The CDR3 contains 12 residues. CDR3 DNA: TGTGCCAGCAGTACAGGGTTGGAGACCCAGTACTTC. Translated: CASSTGLETQYF.

The rearrangement uses TRBV30 and TRBJ1-3, with D maybe TRBD1 (6 bases). V was cut by 4 bases and J by 4 bases, with 14 bases left in between. Germline CDR1 reads GTSNPN; CDR2 reads SVGIG (reference sequence). The CDR3 consists of 14 residues. CDR3: CAWTIRGSGNTIYF. CDR3 bases: TGTGCCTGGACCATCAGGGGATCAGGAAACACCATATATTTT.

This chain connects TRBV6-1 to TRBJ2-6; the D is unclear. Germline CDR1 MNHNS, CDR2 SASEGT. This CDR3 comprises 15 residues. V was shortened by 4 bases and J by 0 bases, with 7 bases between the two germline ends. This CDR3 reads CASSARSSGANVLTF. The DNA of the CDR3 is TGTGCCAGCAGTGCAAGGAGCTCTGGGGCCAACGTCCTGACTTTC.

V usage is TRBV5-1 and J usage is TRBJ2-2; D is ambiguous. The CDR3 loop spans 14 amino acids. The germline V gene encodes CDR1 SGHRS and CDR2 YFSETQ. Trimming pared 7 bases from V and 0 bases from J, leaving 10 bases between. The CDR3 sequence is CASSGLSNTGELFF. DNA for the CDR3: TGCGCCAGCTCGGGTCTGTCGAACACCGGGGAGCTGTTTTTT.

This clone appeared once. The J gene is TRBJ2-5, the V gene TRBV7-6, with TRBD2 identical over 9 bases. V shed 0 bases, J shed 1 base, and the junction held 21 bases outside the gene matches. CDR1 is SGHVS, CDR2 FNYEAQ, per germline. The CDR3 is 22 amino acids. The CDR3 bases are TGTGCCAGCAGCTTAGCGGGATTATCGTCCGGACTCGGGCGGGGGGGCCAAGAGACCCAGTACTTC. Translation: CASSLAGLSSGLGRGGQETQYF.

The chain uses TRBV19 and TRBJ2-3; 15 bases map to TRBD2. This CDR3 contains 15 residues. From germline, CDR1 is LNHDA and CDR2 SQIVND (reference sequence). The V gene end was trimmed by 10 bases and the J gene end by 4 bases; junction bases not matched to a gene: 6. CDR3 loop: CATVRTSGGADTQYF. The CDR3 DNA sequence: TGTGCCACAGTACGGACTAGCGGGGGGGCAGATACGCAGTATTTT.

V gene TRBV7-2 combines with J gene TRBJ2-1; the match to TRBD1 covers 8 bases. Germline values: CDR1 SGHTA, CDR2 FQGNSA. This CDR3 is 15 amino acids long. The junction had 6 bases not matched to a gene; V was cut back by 4 bases and J by 4 bases. DNA of the CDR3: TGTGCCAGCAGCTCGACAGGGGAAATTTACAATGAGCAGTTCTTC. This gives the protein CASSSTGEIYNEQFF.

J is TRBJ2-1 and V is TRBV27; 8 nucleotides agree with TRBD2. The CDR3 spans 13 residues. The junction had 0 bases not matched to a gene; V was cut back by 5 bases and J by 3 bases. The germline V gene encodes CDR1 MNHEY and CDR2 SMNVEV (reference sequence). For the CDR3, the DNA is TGTGCCAGCAGTGGGACTAGCTACAATGAGCAGTTCTTC. Translation gives CASSGTSYNEQFF.

The V and J genes are TRBV25-1 and TRBJ1-1; 7 positions agree with TRBD1. The trim removed 1 base at V and 2 bases at J, leaving 7 bases unmatched. Germline CDR1 MGHDK, CDR2 SYGVNS. The CDR3 runs 16 residues. The CDR3 region has the DNA TGTGCCAGCAGTGAATCCCTTAGGACAGGAAACACTGAAGCTTTCTTT. This encodes CASSESLRTGNTEAFF.

The chain employs TRBV10-3 and TRBJ1-2, with a tentative D call TRBD1 (6 bases). The V end was cut by 6 bases, the J end by 8 bases, with 16 bases between. The CDR3 runs 13 residues. The V gene's germline CDR1 is ENHRY and CDR2 SYGVKD. CDR3 sequence: CAIRAGAELGYTF. The CDR3 DNA is TGTGCCATCAGGGCAGGGGCTGAGTTAGGCTACACCTTC.

This rearrangement joins TRBV27 to TRBJ1-1; 10 bases map to TRBD1. CDR3 size: 19 residues. With V trimmed by 0 bases and J by 6 bases, 16 bases remained unmatched. Germline V lookup: CDR1 MNHEY, CDR2 SMNVEV (reference sequence). The CDR3 spells CASSLSRRDRGYEHSEAFF. CDR3 DNA: TGTGCCAGCAGTTTATCGCGCCGGGACAGGGGATATGAACATTCTGAAGCTTTCTTT.

The chain is built from TRBV5-8 and TRBJ2-2, with unresolved D. The ends were cut back, 6 bases at V and 1 base at J, with 10 bases in the middle. CDR3 length equals 14 residues. In germline, CDR1 is SGHTS, CDR2 YDEGEE. The CDR3 DNA reads TGTGCCAGCACGAGGTGGATGAACACCGGGGAGCTGTTTTTT. Protein: CASTRWMNTGELFF.

This chain joins TRBV5-6 and TRBJ2-3, with D uncertain. V was shortened by 6 bases and J by 0 bases, with 8 bases between the two germline ends. The CDR3 loop spans 13 amino acids. Germline CDR1 is SGHDT and CDR2 is YYEEEE. CDR3 region: CASTRWSTDTQYF. The CDR3 nucleotides are TGTGCCAGCACCCGGTGGAGCACAGATACGCAGTATTTT.

The rearrangement links TRBV6-6 to TRBJ1-4; D unresolved. CDR3 length: 16 residues. Trimming left V 5 bases short and J 3 bases short, with 16 bases between. Germline loops: CDR1 MNHNY, CDR2 SVGAGI (reference sequence). CDR3 sequence (DNA): TGTGCCAGCAGTCAGACCCACCTGGGAGCTAATGAAAAACTGTTTTTT. Translated, it gives CASSQTHLGANEKLFF.

The rearrangement links TRBV6-1 to TRBJ1-3; D is unclear. V lost 2 bases to trimming and J lost 0 bases, with 5 bases between them. The CDR3 is 14 amino acids. Per germline, CDR1 MNHNS and CDR2 SASEGT. This CDR3 reads CASSEQISGNTIYF. CDR3 nucleotide sequence: TGTGCCAGCAGTGAACAGATCTCTGGAAACACCATATATTTT.

V is TRBV7-2 and J is TRBJ2-2; 16 bases line up with TRBD2. The CDR3 length is 17 residues. Trimming took 7 bases from V and 6 from J; bases not matched to a gene: 8. Germline assignment: CDR1 SGHTA and CDR2 FQGNSA. DNA of the CDR3: TGTGCCAGCATCCTCCCGGGACTAGCGGGGGGGGCCGGGGAGCTGTTTTTT. Residues: CASILPGLAGGAGELFF.

The chain uses TRBV13 and TRBJ2-6; 9 bases align to TRBD1. This CDR3 spans 17 amino acids. Germline CDR1 and CDR2: PRHDT and FYEKMQ (reference sequence). Unmatched junction bases numbered 10, after V lost 10 bases and J lost 0 bases. CDR3: CATWGDRDHSGANVLTF. The CDR3 bases are TGTGCCACGTGGGGGGACAGGGATCACTCTGGGGCCAACGTCCTGACTTTC.